Listed below are T cell receptor beta chains from one sample, sequenced in a study of T cells in Graves' hyperthyroidism and ophthalmopathy. TCRdb itself ran the multiplex PCR reads through MiXCR, one entry per CDR3 protein. The table shows some 800,000 distinct CDR3 sequences, with around 38% occurring only once. What was sequenced was blood. All receptors derive from a young man with Graves' hyperthyroidism. The CDR3 runs from the conserved cysteine through the conserved F or W. The D gene is left open where the match is weak. Only some rows state a clone size, as once, few, many or a class for expanded clones.

v_gene	abundance	j_gene	d_gene	CDR3aa	CDR3nt
TRBV7-2	few	TRBJ1-5	-	CASSYSGGPGQPQHF	TGTGCCAGCAGTTACTCCGGGGGTCCGGGCCAGCCCCAGCATTTT
TRBV29-1	-	TRBJ1-2	-	CSVEWGSNYGYTF	TGCAGCGTCGAATGGGGATCCAACTATGGCTACACCTTC
TRBV6-5	-	TRBJ1-5	-	CASSLALMSAQHF	TGTGCCAGCAGCCTTGCCCTTATGTCGGCCCAGCATTTT
TRBV19	many	TRBJ1-6	TRBD1	CASSIGTGYAPLHF	TGTGCCAGTAGTATTGGGACAGGGTACGCACCCCTCCACTTT
TRBV12-3/TRBV12-4	few	TRBJ2-7	-	CASSQDRQGLYEQYF	TGTGCCAGCAGCCAAGATCGCCAGGGCCTCTACGAGCAGTACTTC
TRBV2	few	TRBJ1-6	-	CASSPETAPNSPLHF	TGTGCCAGCTCACCGGAAACGGCCCCTAATTCACCCCTCCACTTT
TRBV6-2/TRBV6-3	-	TRBJ2-7	-	CASSFPSLGVTYEQYF	TGTGCCAGCAGTTTCCCGAGTCTTGGAGTTACCTACGAGCAGTACTTC
TRBV7-2	-	TRBJ1-6	-	CASSQQQPRRGNSPLHF	TGCGCCAGCAGCCAGCAACAACCTCGGAGGGGTAATTCACCCCTCCACTTT
TRBV11-2	-	TRBJ1-2	-	CASSLEADNYGYTF	TGTGCCAGCAGCTTGGAGGCAGACAACTATGGCTACACCTTC
TRBV25-1	few	TRBJ1-2	TRBD1	CASSESGQRYGYTF	TGTGCCAGCAGTGAATCGGGACAGCGCTATGGCTACACCTTC
TRBV5-1	few	TRBJ2-7	-	CASRGVADRSYEQYF	TGCGCCAGCAGAGGAGTAGCGGATCGCTCCTACGAGCAGTACTTC
TRBV6-5	few	TRBJ1-5	-	CASSPMPGDNQPQHF	TGTGCCAGCAGTCCGATGCCAGGGGACAATCAGCCCCAGCATTTT
TRBV7-2	many	TRBJ1-5	-	CASSLQGRQPQHF	TGTGCCAGCAGCTTACAGGGGAGACAGCCCCAGCATTTT
TRBV7-8	-	TRBJ1-2	TRBD1	CASSSQSGGTNYGYTF	TGTGCCAGCAGCTCGCAATCAGGGGGCACTAACTATGGCTACACCTTC
TRBV5-1	few	TRBJ1-2	-	CASSLDSFISYGYTF	TGCGCCAGCAGCTTGGATAGTTTCATCTCATATGGCTACACCTTC
TRBV7-9	few	TRBJ2-2	-	CASSRQDPNTGELFF	TGTGCCAGCAGCCGACAGGACCCGAACACCGGGGAGCTGTTTTTT
TRBV7-2	-	TRBJ2-5	-	CASSLQSVQETQYF	TGTGCCAGCAGCTTACAGTCAGTCCAAGAGACCCAGTACTTC
TRBV11-2	few	TRBJ2-2	-	CASSQGDNTGELFF	TGTGCCAGCAGCCAAGGGGACAACACCGGGGAGCTGTTTTTT
TRBV7-2	-	TRBJ2-1	TRBD2	CASSLAGGSAEQFF	TGTGCCAGCAGCTTAGCGGGAGGGAGCGCTGAGCAGTTCTTC
TRBV29-1	-	TRBJ1-6	-	CSLWVSWLGSPLHF	TGCAGCTTGTGGGTTAGTTGGCTCGGTTCACCCCTCCACTTT
TRBV29-1	-	TRBJ1-4	-	CSLGGREKLFF	TGCAGCTTAGGTGGACGGGAAAAACTGTTTTTT
TRBV5-1	-	TRBJ1-5	-	CASSLAMGEETQHF	TGCGCCAGCAGCTTGGCCATGGGGGAAGAGACCCAGCATTTT
TRBV9	many	TRBJ1-6	-	CASSPDRGSPLHF	TGTGCCAGCAGCCCCGACAGAGGTTCACCCCTCCACTTT
TRBV19	many	TRBJ1-5	-	CASSIEGTNQPQHF	TGTGCCAGTAGTATAGAAGGAACCAATCAGCCCCAGCATTTT
TRBV20-1	few	TRBJ1-1	-	CSARARSMNTEAFF	TGCAGTGCTAGAGCTCGCAGCATGAACACTGAAGCTTTCTTT
TRBV20-1	-	TRBJ1-3	-	CSAGGGAGNTIYF	TGCAGTGCGGGGGGGGGCGCGGGAAACACCATATATTTT
TRBV5-1	-	TRBJ1-1	-	CASSLLVGNTEAFF	TGCGCCAGCAGCTTGTTGGTAGGTAACACTGAAGCTTTCTTT
TRBV7-6	once	TRBJ2-2	-	CASSLERTAGELFF	TGTGCCAGCAGCTTGGAGAGGACAGCCGGGGAGCTGTTTTTT
TRBV29-1	-	TRBJ2-7	-	CSVAQGDEQYF	TGCAGCGTTGCGCAGGGCGATGAGCAGTACTTC
TRBV10-1	-	TRBJ2-7	-	CASRAPAPAYEQYF	TGCGCCAGCAGAGCGCCGGCCCCTGCCTACGAGCAGTACTTC
TRBV7-8	-	TRBJ2-7	-	CASSLGTSQTYEQYF	TGTGCCAGCAGCTTAGGTACTAGCCAGACCTACGAGCAGTACTTC
TRBV29-1	many	TRBJ2-2	-	CSVDLRTGELFF	TGCAGCGTTGACCTTAGGACCGGGGAGCTGTTTTTT
TRBV6-1	-	TRBJ2-7	TRBD1	CASSPPGTVGYEQYF	TGTGCCAGCAGCCCCCCCGGGACAGTGGGCTACGAGCAGTACTTC
TRBV5-1	-	TRBJ2-6	-	CASSLSREGANVLTF	TGCGCCAGCAGCTTGAGCCGTGAGGGGGCCAACGTCCTGACTTTC
TRBV4-1	few	TRBJ1-2	-	CASSQEAGGIGNYGYTF	TGCGCCAGCAGCCAAGAAGCCGGGGGGATCGGAAACTATGGCTACACCTTC
TRBV10-3	few	TRBJ1-1	-	CASSVQGPDTEAFF	TGTGCCAGCAGTGTACAGGGCCCGGACACTGAAGCTTTCTTT
TRBV20-1	-	TRBJ1-3	TRBD1	CSARDASLGQGANTIYF	TGCAGTGCTAGAGATGCGTCTTTGGGACAGGGGGCAAACACCATATATTTT
TRBV7-8	-	TRBJ1-4	-	CASSQSRATNEKLFF	TGCGCCAGCAGCCAAAGTAGAGCAACTAATGAAAAACTGTTTTTT
TRBV7-9	many	TRBJ2-6	TRBD1	CASSSPAQGDGANVLTF	TGTGCCAGCAGCTCCCCCGCTCAGGGGGATGGGGCCAACGTCCTGACTTTC
TRBV4-1	once	TRBJ1-3	-	CASSQVASGNTIYF	TGCGCCAGCAGCCAAGTGGCTTCTGGAAACACCATATATTTT
TRBV20-1	-	TRBJ2-7	-	CSARTIYEQYF	TGCAGTGCTAGGACGATATACGAGCAGTACTTC
TRBV19	few	TRBJ1-4	-	CASTTGRANKKLFF	TGTGCCAGTACCACCGGCAGGGCAAACAAAAAACTGTTTTTT
TRBV10-3	-	TRBJ2-5	TRBD1	CAIGDRTPGQETQYF	TGTGCCATCGGGGACAGAACACCTGGACAAGAGACCCAGTACTTC
TRBV7-2	many	TRBJ2-7	TRBD2	CASSLRLAGGYEQYF	TGTGCCAGCAGCTTGCGGCTAGCGGGAGGCTACGAGCAGTACTTC